These T cell receptor beta chains were read from a single sample in a study of blood T cell repertoires in COVID-19. Profiled with immunoSEQ multiplex PCR; TCRdb holds only in-frame clones, not every one. The sample includes around 300,000 clones, roughly 90% of them seen just once. The source material was peripheral blood. These receptors originate from a woman in her 30s with active or convalescent COVID-19. Each CDR3 is given with its conserved first and last residue. D genes are given only for firm matches. For some rows the clone size is stated as once, few or many, or as a class when expanded; others skip it.

>TRBV10-1|.|.|TRBJ2-5
CASSESNSQETQYF
TGCGCCAGCAGTGAGTCAAATAGCCAAGAGACCCAGTACTTC
>TRBV19|few|.|TRBJ1-4
CASSMGSSNEKLFF
TGTGCCAGTAGTATGGGGAGTTCTAATGAAAAACTGTTTTTT
>TRBV7-8|few|.|TRBJ2-3
CASSFRGGGPDTQYF
TGTGCCAGCAGCTTTAGAGGGGGGGGCCCAGATACGCAGTATTTT
>TRBV18|.|TRBD1|TRBJ2-7
CASSGTADEQYF
TGTGCCAGCTCAGGGACAGCAGACGAGCAGTACTTC
>TRBV24-1|.|.|TRBJ2-1
CATSALNEQFF
TGTGCCACCAGTGCCTTAAATGAGCAGTTCTTC
>TRBV6-5|.|.|TRBJ2-2
CASRKLNTGELFF
TGTGCCAGCAGAAAATTAAACACCGGGGAGCTGTTTTTT
>TRBV19|.|.|TRBJ1-3
CASSSQTNTIYF
TGTGCCAGTAGTTCCCAGACTAACACCATATATTTT
>TRBV9|.|TRBD2|TRBJ2-5
CASSARGESETQYF
TGTGCCAGCAGCGCCCGGGGGGAGTCAGAGACCCAGTACTTC
>TRBV7-8|.|.|TRBJ2-7
CASSPRWSSSYEQYF
TGTGCCAGCAGCCCGAGGTGGAGTTCCTCCTACGAGCAGTACTTC
>TRBV6-5|.|.|TRBJ2-5
CASSHGQLQETQYF
TGTGCCAGCAGCCACGGACAGCTCCAAGAGACCCAGTACTTC
>TRBV4-1|.|TRBD1|TRBJ1-3
CASSHADRSSSGNTIYF
TGCGCCAGCAGCCATGCGGACAGGTCGAGCTCTGGAAACACCATATATTTT
>TRBV30|.|.|TRBJ1-3
CAWSVTQGPGNTIYF
TGTGCCTGGAGTGTTACACAGGGTCCTGGAAACACCATATATTTT
>TRBV14|.|.|TRBJ2-7
CASSPQTGIFASYEQYF
TGTGCCAGCAGCCCGCAGACAGGTATATTCGCCTCCTACGAGCAGTACTTC
>TRBV15|.|TRBD1|TRBJ1-2
CATSTVAGTAGYGYTF
TGTGCCACCAGCACCGTCGCCGGGACAGCAGGCTATGGCTACACCTTC
>TRBV4-1|.|TRBD1|TRBJ2-1
CASSHDRGPYNEQFF
TGCGCCAGCAGCCATGACAGGGGGCCTTACAATGAGCAGTTCTTC
>TRBV4-2|.|.|TRBJ2-7
CASSQGTVGPYEQYF
TGTGCCAGCAGCCAAGGGACAGTGGGCCCCTACGAGCAGTACTTC
>TRBV6-5|once|.|TRBJ1-3
CASTRGGGLGNTIYF
TGTGCCAGCACCAGAGGGGGGGGGCTGGGAAACACCATATATTTT
>TRBV18|.|.|TRBJ2-2
CASSPSRTAGELFF
TGTGCCAGCTCACCTTCCCGCACGGCCGGGGAGCTGTTTTTT
>TRBV7-2|.|.|TRBJ2-3
CASSLVSTSSTDTQYF
TGTGCCAGCAGCTTAGTCAGTACTAGCAGCACAGATACGCAGTATTTT
>TRBV28|.|TRBD2|TRBJ2-1
CASSLWKRGGLGYEQFF
TGTGCCAGCAGTTTATGGAAGCGGGGGGGCCTCGGTTATGAGCAGTTCTTC
>TRBV29-1|.|.|TRBJ1-3
CSVEDQQRDTIYF
TGCAGCGTTGAAGATCAACAGAGGGACACCATATATTTT
>TRBV9|once|.|TRBJ1-2
CASSVEGDSYYGYTF
TGTGCCAGCAGCGTAGAAGGGGATTCGTACTATGGCTACACCTTC
>TRBV30|.|TRBD1|TRBJ1-3
CAWSTGQGNTIYF
TGTGCCTGGAGTACGGGACAGGGAAACACCATATATTTT
>TRBV30|.|.|TRBJ2-7
CAWGGVGYEQYF
TGTGCCTGGGGCGGAGTCGGCTACGAGCAGTACTTC
>TRBV18|.|.|TRBJ1-5
CASSPQGSPSNQPQHF
TGTGCCAGCTCACCGCAGGGATCCCCTAGCAATCAGCCCCAGCATTTT
>TRBV6-2/TRBV6-3|.|.|TRBJ2-1
CASSYERAIRNEQFF
TGTGCCAGCAGTTACGAGCGGGCGATCCGTAATGAGCAGTTCTTC
>TRBV29-1|.|.|TRBJ1-2
CSVERVRYGYTF
TGCAGCGTTGAACGGGTGCGGTATGGCTACACCTTC
>TRBV2|.|.|TRBJ1-2
CASRPEQGGYGYTF
TGTGCCAGCAGGCCCGAACAGGGTGGCTATGGCTACACCTTC
>TRBV11-1|few|.|TRBJ2-5
CASSQLETQYF
TGTGCCAGCAGCCAATTGGAGACCCAGTACTTC
>TRBV4-1|.|TRBD2|TRBJ2-7
CASSHGLAGGKGYEQYF
TGCGCCAGCAGCCACGGACTAGCGGGGGGAAAAGGGTACGAGCAGTACTTC
>TRBV19|.|.|TRBJ1-5
CASSKSGQTSAQHF
TGTGCCAGTAGTAAATCTGGACAGACCTCGGCCCAGCATTTT
>TRBV29-1|.|TRBD2|TRBJ2-3
CSVDGGGARFSTDTQYF
TGCAGCGTTGACGGCGGGGGGGCGCGATTTAGCACAGATACGCAGTATTTT
>TRBV7-2|.|TRBD2|TRBJ2-3
CASPPDNSGGRTDTQYF
TGTGCCAGCCCCCCCGATAATAGCGGGGGTCGGACAGATACGCAGTATTTT
>TRBV27|.|TRBD1|TRBJ2-7
CASRDRAYYEQYF
TGTGCCAGCAGGGACAGGGCCTACTACGAGCAGTACTTC
>TRBV5-4|.|TRBD1|TRBJ1-1
CASSAGQGRNTEAFF
TGTGCCAGCAGCGCGGGACAGGGGAGGAACACTGAAGCTTTCTTT
>TRBV30|many|TRBD1|TRBJ1-2
CAWGLGQGFARF
TGTGCCTGGGGTTTGGGACAGGGCTTCGCCCGCTTC
>TRBV19|.|TRBD1|TRBJ2-1
CARFTGGIEQFF
TGTGCCAGGTTCACAGGGGGCATTGAGCAGTTCTTC
>TRBV19|.|.|TRBJ2-7
CASSSGSYEQYF
TGTGCCAGTAGTAGCGGGTCCTACGAGCAGTACTTC
>TRBV20-1|once|.|TRBJ1-1
CSASRGPLDTEAFF
TGCAGTGCTAGTAGGGGCCCCCTGGACACTGAAGCTTTCTTT
>TRBV5-1|.|.|TRBJ1-6
CARSGGSRGSPLHF
TGCGCCAGAAGCGGGGGGTCTAGAGGATCACCCCTCCACTTT
>TRBV5-1|once|.|TRBJ2-3
CASSTGSTDTQYF
TGCGCCAGCAGCACGGGGAGCACAGATACGCAGTATTTT
>TRBV3-1/TRBV3-2|.|TRBD1|TRBJ1-1
CASSTLGQGRTEAFF
TGTGCCAGCAGCACGTTGGGACAGGGACGCACTGAAGCTTTCTTT
>TRBV2|.|TRBD2|TRBJ2-1
CASSLGSPGTSGGEQFF
TGTGCCAGCAGTTTAGGGAGTCCCGGGACTAGCGGGGGGGAGCAGTTCTTC
>TRBV11-2|.|.|TRBJ2-3
CASSPSGGSTDTQYF
TGTGCCAGCAGCCCCAGCGGTGGGAGCACAGATACGCAGTATTTT